This TCR beta chain was captured by sequencing in a study of blood T cell repertoires in COVID-19. Whole-study context: PBMCs, B-cell-depleted T cells, or T cells were the source of the cDNA or gDNA that made up the material.

Categorization into cohorts depended on clinical history that participants reported. Within 2 weeks before study entry, exposed participants met a COVID-19 case. The germline V and J ends were trimmed by 3 bases and 2 bases, with 10 bases remaining between them. Germline-derived CDR1 and CDR2 are LGHDT and YNNKEL (reference sequence). The CDR3 length is 15 residues. The data were produced by immunoSEQ multiplex PCR, yet TCRdb's version contains in-frame clones alone and is incomplete. Here the sample spans 350,000 to 500,000 clones, around nine tenths being singletons. The sample holds one count of this clone.

Sequenced input: PBMCs or T cells enriched from blood (not recorded which). The genes are TRBV3-1 (or the pseudogene TRBV3-2) and TRBJ1-4, with D maybe TRBD1 (5 bases). The clonotype was recovered from a woman younger than 30 who had been exposed to COVID-19. CDR3 sequence reads: CASSHTRQTNEKLFF. CDR3 bases: TGTGCCAGCAGCCACACACGACAGACTAATGAAAAACTGTTTTTT.